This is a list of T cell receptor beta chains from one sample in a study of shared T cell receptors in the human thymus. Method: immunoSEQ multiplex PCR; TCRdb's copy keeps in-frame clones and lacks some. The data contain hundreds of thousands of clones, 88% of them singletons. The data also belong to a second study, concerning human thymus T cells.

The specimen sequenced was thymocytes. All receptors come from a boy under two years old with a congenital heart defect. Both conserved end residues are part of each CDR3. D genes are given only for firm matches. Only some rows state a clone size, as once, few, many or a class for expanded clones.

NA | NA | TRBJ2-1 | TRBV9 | CASSVPRTVQDNEQFF | TGTGCCAGCAGCGTACCTCGCACCGTCCAGGACAATGAGCAGTTCTTC
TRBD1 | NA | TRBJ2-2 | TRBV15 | CATSRDQGQGWTGELFF | TGTGCCACCAGCAGAGATCAAGGACAGGGGTGGACCGGGGAGCTGTTTTTT
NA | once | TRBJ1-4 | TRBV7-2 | CASCPTGINEKLFF | TGTGCCAGCTGCCCCACAGGAATTAATGAAAAACTGTTTTTT
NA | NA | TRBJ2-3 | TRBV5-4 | CASSTAGTDTQYF | TGTGCCAGCAGTACGGCGGGCACAGATACGCAGTATTTT
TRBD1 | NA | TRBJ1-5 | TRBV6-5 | CASSPTGGILQPQHF | TGTGCCAGCAGCCCAACAGGGGGCATTCTTCAGCCCCAGCATTTT
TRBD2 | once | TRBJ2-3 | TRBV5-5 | CASSALAGEGPDTQYF | TGTGCCAGCAGCGCTCTAGCGGGAGAAGGGCCCGATACGCAGTATTTT
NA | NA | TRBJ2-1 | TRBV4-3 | CASSQEQGLNNEQFF | TGCGCCAGCAGCCAAGAGCAGGGGCTAAACAATGAGCAGTTCTTC
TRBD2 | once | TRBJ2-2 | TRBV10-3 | CAITSGRPGELFF | TGTGCCATCACTAGCGGGAGGCCCGGGGAGCTGTTTTTT
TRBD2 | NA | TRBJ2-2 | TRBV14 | CASSQKLAGDTGELFF | TGTGCCAGCAGCCAAAAACTAGCGGGGGACACCGGGGAGCTGTTTTTT
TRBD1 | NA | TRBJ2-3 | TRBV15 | CATSRWDSQSTDTQYF | TGTGCCACCAGCAGATGGGACAGCCAAAGCACAGATACGCAGTATTTT
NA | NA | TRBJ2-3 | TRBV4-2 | CASSQAITGLRRTQYF | TGTGCCAGCAGCCAGGCAATTACTGGCCTCAGGCGTACGCAGTATTTT
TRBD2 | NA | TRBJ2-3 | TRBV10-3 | CAITPGLALGSDTQYF | TGTGCCATCACCCCGGGACTAGCGTTAGGGTCAGATACGCAGTATTTT
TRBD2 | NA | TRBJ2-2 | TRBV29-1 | CSVDRLASNTGELFF | TGCAGCGTTGATAGACTAGCGTCGAACACCGGGGAGCTGTTTTTT
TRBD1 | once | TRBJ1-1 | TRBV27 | CASRGQGNTEAFF | TGTGCCAGCAGGGGACAGGGGAACACTGAAGCTTTCTTT
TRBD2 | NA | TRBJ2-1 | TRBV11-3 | CASSFSGRAYNEQFF | TGTGCCAGCAGCTTTAGCGGGAGGGCCTACAATGAGCAGTTCTTC
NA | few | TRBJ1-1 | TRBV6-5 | CASSYSNLQKDTEAFF | TGTGCCAGCAGTTACTCGAATTTACAGAAAGACACTGAAGCTTTCTTT
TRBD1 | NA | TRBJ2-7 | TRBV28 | CASRDRGSYEQYF | TGTGCCAGCAGGGACAGGGGCTCCTACGAGCAGTACTTC
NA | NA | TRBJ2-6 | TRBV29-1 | CSVGRDSGANVLTF | TGCAGCGTTGGGCGGGACTCTGGGGCCAACGTCCTGACTTTC
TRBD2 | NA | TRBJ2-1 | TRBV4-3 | CASSQRTSGTNEQFF | TGCGCCAGCAGCCAGAGGACTAGCGGGACCAATGAGCAGTTCTTC
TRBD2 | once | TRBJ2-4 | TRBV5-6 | CASSAGLAGAKNIQYF | TGTGCCAGCAGCGCCGGACTAGCGGGAGCCAAAAACATTCAGTACTTC
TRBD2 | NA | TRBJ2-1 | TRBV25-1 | CASRESGRTYNEQFF | TGTGCCAGCAGAGAGAGCGGGAGAACTTACAATGAGCAGTTCTTC
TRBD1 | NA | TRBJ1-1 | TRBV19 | CASSIAGGGNTEAFF | TGTGCCAGTAGTATCGCAGGGGGCGGGAACACTGAAGCTTTCTTT